The text below deals with one T cell receptor beta chain. The PCR used 60 V beta and 13 J beta primers. Sequencing used immunoSEQ multiplex PCR; TCRdb keeps in-frame clones, though not all of them. The sample includes more than 95,000 clones, 85% to 90% of them seen just once. This sample is part of a study of glioma-infiltrating T cells after dendritic cell vaccination. The CDR3 consists of 14 residues. From germline, CDR1 is ENHRY and CDR2 SYGVKD. With 6 bases clipped from V and 5 bases from J, the junction kept 6 bases outside the gene matches. Sample time point: after dendritic cell vaccination, including at tumor progression/relapse.

The rearrangement joins TRBV10-3 to TRBJ2-2, with 7 bases fitting TRBD1. The receptor's source is a human donor with glioblastoma. The sample here was blood, taken after dendritic cell vaccination. The chain's CDR3 is CAIRTGKVTGELFF. The CDR3 DNA is TGTGCCATCAGGACAGGGAAGGTAACCGGGGAGCTGTTTTTT.